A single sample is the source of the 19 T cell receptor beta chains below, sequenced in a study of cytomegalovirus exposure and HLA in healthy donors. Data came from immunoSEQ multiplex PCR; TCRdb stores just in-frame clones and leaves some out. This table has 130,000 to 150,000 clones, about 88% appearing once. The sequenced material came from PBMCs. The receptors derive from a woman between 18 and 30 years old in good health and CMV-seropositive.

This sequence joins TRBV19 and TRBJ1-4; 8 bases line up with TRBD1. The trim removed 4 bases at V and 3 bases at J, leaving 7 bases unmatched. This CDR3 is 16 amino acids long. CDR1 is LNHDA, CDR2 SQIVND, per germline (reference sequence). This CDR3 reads CASSTGQGLSNEKLFF. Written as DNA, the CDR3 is TGTGCCAGTAGTACAGGACAGGGCCTTTCTAATGAAAAACTGTTTTTT. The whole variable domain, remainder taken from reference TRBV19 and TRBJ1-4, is DGGITQSPKYLFRKEGQNVTLSCEQNLNHDAMYWYRQDPGQGLRLIYYSQIVNDFQKGDIAEGYSVSREKKESFPLTVTSAQKNPTAFYLCASSTGQGLSNEKLFFGSGTQLSVL.

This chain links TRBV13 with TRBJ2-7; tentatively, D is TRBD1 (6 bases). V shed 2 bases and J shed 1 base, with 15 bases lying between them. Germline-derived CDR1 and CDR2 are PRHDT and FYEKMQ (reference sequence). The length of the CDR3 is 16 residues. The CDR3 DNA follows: TGTGCCAGCAGCTTATTACCCCAGGACAGTTCCTACGAGCAGTACTTC. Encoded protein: CASSLLPQDSSYEQYF. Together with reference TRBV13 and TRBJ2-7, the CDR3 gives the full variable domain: AAGVIQSPRHLIKEKRETATLKCYPIPRHDTVYWYQQGPGQDPQFLISFYEKMQSDKGSIPDRFSAQQFSDYHSELNMSSLELGDSALYFCASSLLPQDSSYEQYFGPGTRLTVT.

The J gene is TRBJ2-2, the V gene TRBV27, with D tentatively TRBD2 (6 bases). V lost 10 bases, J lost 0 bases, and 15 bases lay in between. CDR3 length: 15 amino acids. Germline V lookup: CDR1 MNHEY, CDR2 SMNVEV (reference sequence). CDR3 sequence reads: CATRWGGTNTGELFF. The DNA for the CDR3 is TGTGCCACCCGTTGGGGCGGGACGAACACCGGGGAGCTGTTTTTT.

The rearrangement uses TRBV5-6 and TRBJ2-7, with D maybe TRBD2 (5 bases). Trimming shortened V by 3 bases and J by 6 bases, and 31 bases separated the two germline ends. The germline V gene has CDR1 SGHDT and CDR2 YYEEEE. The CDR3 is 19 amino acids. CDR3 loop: CASSSLGETRRAVLIEQYF. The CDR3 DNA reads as TGTGCCAGCAGCTCCCTCGGGGAGACTCGACGAGCAGTACTTATCGAGCAGTACTTC.

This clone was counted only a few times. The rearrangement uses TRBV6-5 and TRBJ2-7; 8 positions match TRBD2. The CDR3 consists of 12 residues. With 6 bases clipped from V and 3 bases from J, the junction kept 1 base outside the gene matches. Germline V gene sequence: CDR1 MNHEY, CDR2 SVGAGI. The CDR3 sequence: CASSTSGYEQYF. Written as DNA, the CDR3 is TGTGCCAGCAGCACTAGCGGCTACGAGCAGTACTTC.

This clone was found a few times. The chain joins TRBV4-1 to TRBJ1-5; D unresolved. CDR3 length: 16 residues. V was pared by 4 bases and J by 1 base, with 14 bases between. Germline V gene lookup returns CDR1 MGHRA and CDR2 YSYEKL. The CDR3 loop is CASSPDEARSNQPQHF. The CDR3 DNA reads TGCGCCAGCAGCCCTGACGAGGCGCGAAGCAATCAGCCCCAGCATTTT.

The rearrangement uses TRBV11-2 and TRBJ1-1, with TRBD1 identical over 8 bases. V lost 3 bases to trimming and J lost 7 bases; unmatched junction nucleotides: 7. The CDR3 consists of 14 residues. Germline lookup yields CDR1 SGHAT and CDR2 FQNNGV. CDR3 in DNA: TGTGCCAGCAGCTTTGCAGGGGGCGGCGTTGAAGCTTTCTTT. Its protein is CASSFAGGGVEAFF.

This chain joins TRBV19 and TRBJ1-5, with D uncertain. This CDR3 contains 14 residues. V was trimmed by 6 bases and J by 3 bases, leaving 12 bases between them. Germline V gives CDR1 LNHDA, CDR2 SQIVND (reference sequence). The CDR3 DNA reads TGTGCCAGTAGGACCACAGAGTACAATCAGCCCCAGCATTTT. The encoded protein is CASRTTEYNQPQHF.

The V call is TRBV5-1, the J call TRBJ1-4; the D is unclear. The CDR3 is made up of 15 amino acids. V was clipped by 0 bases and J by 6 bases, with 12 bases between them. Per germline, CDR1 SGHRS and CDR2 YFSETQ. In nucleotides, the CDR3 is TGCGCCAGCAGCTTGGCCGATCTGGCGGATGAAAAACTGTTTTTT. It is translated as CASSLADLADEKLFF.

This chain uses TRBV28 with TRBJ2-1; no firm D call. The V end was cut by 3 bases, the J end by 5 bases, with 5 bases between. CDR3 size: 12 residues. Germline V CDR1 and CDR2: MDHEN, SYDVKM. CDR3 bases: TGTGCCAGCAGTTTTACGGACAATGAGCAGTTCTTC. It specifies CASSFTDNEQFF.

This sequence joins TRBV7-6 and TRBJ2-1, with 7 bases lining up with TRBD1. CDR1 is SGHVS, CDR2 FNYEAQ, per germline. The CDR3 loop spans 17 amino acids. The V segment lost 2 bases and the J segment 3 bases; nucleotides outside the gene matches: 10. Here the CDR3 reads CASSLWDSGDYYNEQFF. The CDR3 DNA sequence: TGTGCCAGCAGCTTATGGGACAGCGGCGATTACTACAATGAGCAGTTCTTC.

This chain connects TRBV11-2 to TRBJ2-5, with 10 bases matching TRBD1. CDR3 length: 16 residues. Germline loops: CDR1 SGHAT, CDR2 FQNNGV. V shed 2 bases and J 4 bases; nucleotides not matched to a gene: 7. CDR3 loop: CASSLTLGTGVETQYF. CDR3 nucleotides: TGTGCCAGCAGCTTAACCCTAGGGACAGGGGTAGAGACCCAGTACTTC.

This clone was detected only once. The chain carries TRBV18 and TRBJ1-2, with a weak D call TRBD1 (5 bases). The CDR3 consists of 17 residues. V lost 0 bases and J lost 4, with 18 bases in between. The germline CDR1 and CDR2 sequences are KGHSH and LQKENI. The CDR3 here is CASSPPALGSGGYGYTF. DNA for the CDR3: TGTGCCAGCTCACCACCTGCATTGGGGTCCGGGGGCTATGGCTACACCTTC. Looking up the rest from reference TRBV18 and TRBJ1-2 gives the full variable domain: NAGVMQNPRHLVRRRGQEARLRCSPMKGHSHVYWYRQLPEEGLKFMVYLQKENIIDESGMPKERFSAEFPKEGPSILRIQQVVRGDSAAYFCASSPPALGSGGYGYTFGSGTRLTVV.

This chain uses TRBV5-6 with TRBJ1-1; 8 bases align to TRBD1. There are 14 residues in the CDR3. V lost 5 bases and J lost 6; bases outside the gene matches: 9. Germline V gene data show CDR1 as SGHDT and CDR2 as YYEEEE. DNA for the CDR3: TGTGCCAGCAGGAGGACAGGGCGTATGGCTGAAGCTTTCTTT. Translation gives CASRRTGRMAEAFF.

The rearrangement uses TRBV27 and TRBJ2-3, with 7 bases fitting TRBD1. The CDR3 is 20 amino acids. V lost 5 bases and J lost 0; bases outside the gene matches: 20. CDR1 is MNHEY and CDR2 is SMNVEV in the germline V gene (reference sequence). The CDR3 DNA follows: TGTGCCAGCAGTCCCCGAGAAAGGGGGCGGACAACTTACAGCACAGATACGCAGTATTTT. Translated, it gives CASSPRERGRTTYSTDTQYF.

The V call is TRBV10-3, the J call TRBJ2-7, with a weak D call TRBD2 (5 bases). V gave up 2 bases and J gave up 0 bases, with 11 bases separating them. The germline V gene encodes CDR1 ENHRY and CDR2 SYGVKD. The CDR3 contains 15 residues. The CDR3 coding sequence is TGTGCCATCAGTGAGGAAGCGGCCAGCTCCTACGAGCAGTACTTC. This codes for CAISEEAASSYEQYF.

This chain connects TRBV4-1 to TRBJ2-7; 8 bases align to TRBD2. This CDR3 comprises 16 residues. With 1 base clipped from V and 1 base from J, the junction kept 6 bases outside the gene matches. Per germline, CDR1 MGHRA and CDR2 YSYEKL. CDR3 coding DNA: TGCGCCAGCAGCCAAGTCCTCGGGAGGGAATCCTACGAGCAGTACTTC. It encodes CASSQVLGRESYEQYF.

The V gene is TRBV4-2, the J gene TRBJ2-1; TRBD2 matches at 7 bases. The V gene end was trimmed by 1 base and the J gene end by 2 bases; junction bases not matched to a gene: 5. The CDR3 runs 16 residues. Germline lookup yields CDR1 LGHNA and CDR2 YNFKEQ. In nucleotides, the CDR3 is TGTGCCAGCAGCCAAGCAGCGGGAAGGGCCTACAATGAGCAGTTCTTC. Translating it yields CASSQAAGRAYNEQFF.

CDR3 bases: TGTGCCAGCAACCAGGGACAGCACAATGAGCAGTTCTTC. Protein product: CASNQGQHNEQFF. The chain carries TRBV2 and TRBJ2-1; 7 nucleotides line up with TRBD1. V lost 7 bases, J lost 5 bases, and 5 bases stayed unmatched. The CDR3 runs to 13 residues. Germline assignment: CDR1 SNHLY and CDR2 FYNNEI.